This TCR beta chain was captured in a study of shared clonotypes between healthy human individuals. Looked up from germline, CDR1 is LNHDA and CDR2 is SQIVND (reference sequence). The CDR3 length is 15 residues. V lost 2 bases and J lost 3; bases outside the gene matches: 7. Naive CD8 cells comprised CD45RO-negative, CCR7-positively selected cells, excluding terminally differentiated effector memory CD45RA+ cells. TCRdb keeps only in-frame clones here, not all; method: immunoSEQ multiplex PCR. The sample records around 1,900,000 clones, just under 95% being singletons. The clonotype comes from a young man in good health. Some clones in this sample may be carry-over from other donors' samples. Sequencing input: naive CD8+ T cells from PBMCs. The genes are TRBV19 and TRBJ2-7, with 7 bases identical to TRBD1. CDR3 loop: CASSIRQGLNYEQYF. CDR3 DNA sequence: TGTGCCAGTAGTATACGACAGGGCCTTAACTACGAGCAGTACTTC.